The present T cell receptor (beta chain) was sequenced within a study of OX40 agonist ivuxolimab in advanced cancers. Study in general: The study treated patients with ivuxolimab, an agonistic anti-OX40 (CD134) antibody. A mean age of about 56 years, range about 20 to 85, was recorded, and more than 80% were male. Patients achieving partial responses numbered three: one hepatocellular carcinoma case and two cutaneous melanoma cases. Regarding the study as a whole: Expanded peripheral T-cell antigen specificity went undetermined.

Comments on this clone: Its antigen is still unknown.

Generated by immunoSEQ multiplex PCR, the TCRdb table keeps only in-frame clones and is missing some. The sample yields roughly 48,000 clones, 80% to 90% seen once. Trimming shortened V by 2 bases and J by 8 bases, and 19 bases separated the two germline ends. There are 15 residues in the CDR3. Germline V gives CDR1 SGHRS, CDR2 YFSETQ. This sample comprised CD4+ or CD8+ T cells sorted from blood, obtained in a trial of the OX40 agonist ivuxolimab. The rearrangement joins TRBV5-1 to TRBJ1-2; D is perhaps TRBD1 (6 bases). This clonotype was sampled from an adult with an advanced solid tumor such as melanoma, head and neck, liver or kidney cancer. This CDR3 is CASSFGQPYDGGYTF. CDR3 in DNA: TGCGCCAGCAGCTTCGGACAGCCCTATGACGGAGGCTACACCTTC. The whole variable domain, filled in from reference TRBV5-1 and TRBJ1-2, reads KAGVTQTPRYLIKTRGQQVTLSCSPISGHRSVSWYQQTPGQGLQFLFEYFSETQRNKGNFPGRFSGRQFSNSRSEMNVSTLELGDSALYLCASSFGQPYDGGYTFGSGTRLTVV.